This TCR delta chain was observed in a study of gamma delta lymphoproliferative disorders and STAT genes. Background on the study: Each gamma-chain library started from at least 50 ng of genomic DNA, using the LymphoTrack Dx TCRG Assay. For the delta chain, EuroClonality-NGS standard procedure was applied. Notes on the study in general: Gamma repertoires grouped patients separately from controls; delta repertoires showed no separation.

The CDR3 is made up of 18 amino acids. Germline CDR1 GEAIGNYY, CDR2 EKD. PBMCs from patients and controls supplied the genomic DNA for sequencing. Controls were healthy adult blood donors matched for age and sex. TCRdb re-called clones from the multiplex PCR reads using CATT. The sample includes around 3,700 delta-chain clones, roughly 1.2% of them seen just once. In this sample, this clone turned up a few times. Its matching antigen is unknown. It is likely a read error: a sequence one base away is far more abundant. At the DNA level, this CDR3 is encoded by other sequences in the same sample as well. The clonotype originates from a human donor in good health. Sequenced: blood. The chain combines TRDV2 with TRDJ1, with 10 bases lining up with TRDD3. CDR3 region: CACDPIGGYSLDTDKLIF. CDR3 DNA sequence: TGTGCCTGTGACCCTATTGGGGGATACTCGTTGGACACCGACAAACTCATCTTT.